This T cell receptor beta chain originates from a study of blood T cell repertoires in COVID-19. About the study: The origin of the acute and convalescent COVID-19 samples was the United States, Italy and Spain. PBMCs, B-cell-depleted T cells, or T cells provided the cDNA or gDNA that made up the material.

Trimming cost V 4 bases and J 6 bases; bases outside gene matches: 6. The length of the CDR3 is 14 residues. From germline, CDR1 is LNHDA and CDR2 SQIVND (reference sequence). Under the authors' procedure: Using reference gene primer amplification, nucleated cell counts were estimated. Only in-frame clones appear in the TCRdb table, and some are missing; sequencing was by immunoSEQ multiplex PCR. The V and J calls and clone size come from that table; D and trimming were worked out from the DNA. The sample has over 250,000 clones, 88% seen once. Sequenced material: peripheral blood. V and J are TRBV19 and TRBJ2-1, with 7 bases that match TRBD2. The sequence came from a woman aged 40-49 years who had recovered from COVID-19. The CDR3 is CASSTGLPINEQFF. The CDR3 DNA sequence: TGTGCCAGTAGTACGGGACTACCCATCAATGAGCAGTTCTTC.